This TCR beta chain was found in a study of identical twins. cDNA molecules carried unique molecular identifiers, and template switching added a universal primer site. One entry per CDR3 protein, called by TCRdb with MiXCR from the 5' RACE reads. The sample lists a few hundred thousand distinct CDR3 sequences, 24% occurring once. The ends lost 7 bases at V and 1 base at J; junction bases unmatched: 8. Germline loops: CDR1 MNHNS, CDR2 SASEGT. The CDR3 totals 16 residues. This sample was shared with a second study, whose subject was T cells expressing NK-cell markers. As that report states: HCMV seropositivity marked seven of the eight sequenced donors; one was seronegative. Dominant NKG2C+ clonotypes made up roughly 1.0-7.5% of CD8+ T cells in about six donors.

The sequence was collected from a woman under 30 in good health. Sequencing input: CD4+ T cells sorted from blood. The chain carries TRBV6-1 and TRBJ2-4, with 9 bases identical to TRBD1. Here the CDR3 reads CASTRKQGAAKNIQYF. The CDR3, as DNA: TGTGCCAGCACCAGAAAACAGGGGGCTGCCAAAAACATTCAGTACTTC.